This TCR beta chain was observed in a study of chemoradiotherapy in HPV16-positive cancers. Turning to the study itself: Functional T-cell assays on a couple of HPV16-positive patients' cells defined candidate HPV-specific clones and common TCR motifs.

Per germline, CDR1 SGHNT and CDR2 YENEEA. V was clipped by 6 bases and J by 0 bases, with 15 bases between them. The CDR3 totals 16 residues. Remarks on this clone: Its specificity is unknown.

Study observations and caveats: HPV-responsive T-cell expansion during chemoradiotherapy was linked to improved recurrence-free survival in HPV16-positive patients.

TCRdb keeps only in-frame clones here, not all; method: immunoSEQ multiplex PCR. The table shows about 530 clones, with roughly four fifths occurring only once. Samples were taken several times over chemoradiotherapy. This chain uses TRBV11-3 with TRBJ2-1; D is perhaps TRBD1 or TRBD2 (6 bases each). This material consisted of tumor tissue, taken from a patient who underwent chemoradiotherapy. The TCR comes from a human donor with HPV-associated anogenital cancer. CDR3 amino acids: CASSQGGPGSYNEQFF. The CDR3 DNA sequence: TGTGCCAGCAGTCAAGGGGGGCCCGGCTCCTACAATGAGCAGTTCTTC.